Below, 9 T cell receptor beta chains from the same sample are listed, as sequenced in a study of control samples from healthy donors and cancer patients. Assay: immunoSEQ multiplex PCR; the TCRdb copy retains only in-frame clones and omits some. The repertoire consists of about 270,000 clones, with roughly 80% occurring once and the leading ten covering 13%. The sequenced material came from PBMCs. The receptors here all came from a woman aged 55 to 70 with lung cancer.

The chain uses TRBV24-1 and TRBJ2-7; no reliable D call. Per germline, CDR1 KGHDR and CDR2 SFDVKD. With 6 bases removed from V and 1 base from J, the gap between germline ends came to 6 bases. This CDR3 spans 12 amino acids. The CDR3 nucleotides are TGTGCCACCAGTACCGGGTCCTACGAGCAGTACTTC. Translated: CATSTGSYEQYF.

V is TRBV7-9 and J is TRBJ2-7; unclear D gene. The CDR3 has 14 residues. Germline values: CDR1 SEHNR, CDR2 FQNEAQ (reference sequence). Trimming took 1 base from V and 2 from J, leaving 9 bases between them. CDR3 residues: CASSLDAGPYEQYF. CDR3 DNA sequence: TGTGCCAGCAGCTTAGACGCCGGCCCCTACGAGCAGTACTTC.

V and J are TRBV3-1 (or the pseudogene TRBV3-2) and TRBJ2-7; 13 bases map to TRBD2. CDR1 is LGHDT and CDR2 is YNNKEL in the germline V gene (reference sequence). Trimming removed 0 bases from V and 1 base from J; junction bases left unmatched: 12. CDR3 length: 20 amino acids. The CDR3 sequence is CASSQDLPTSGGYWSYEQYF. In nucleotides, the CDR3 is TGTGCCAGCAGCCAAGATCTGCCGACTAGCGGGGGGTATTGGTCCTACGAGCAGTACTTC.

A few counts support this clone. The chain joins TRBV28 to TRBJ1-4, with 8 bases that match TRBD1. V shed 5 bases, J shed 6 bases, and the junction held 5 bases outside the gene matches. This CDR3 has 14 amino acids. The germline V gene has CDR1 MDHEN and CDR2 SYDVKM. CDR3 sequence reads: CASSRPTGDEKLFF. The CDR3 coding sequence is TGTGCCAGCAGTCGACCGACAGGGGATGAAAAACTGTTTTTT.

The chain employs TRBV5-1 and TRBJ1-2; tentative D call: TRBD1 (5 bases). CDR3 length equals 13 residues. Trimming stripped 4 bases from V and 7 bases from J, with 14 bases between. CDR1 is SGHRS, CDR2 YFSETQ, per germline. CDR3 sequence reads: CASSPGSGGGYTF. The DNA of the CDR3 is TGCGCCAGCAGCCCCGGATCGGGGGGTGGCTACACCTTC.

The rearrangement uses TRBV3-1 (or the pseudogene TRBV3-2) and TRBJ2-7; the D is unclear. Trimming took off 2 bases at V and 7 bases at J, with 12 bases between the two ends. Germline V gene data show CDR1 as LGHDT and CDR2 as YNNKEL (reference sequence). This CDR3 comprises 13 residues. The CDR3 is CASSQHPSAEQYF. CDR3 coding DNA: TGTGCCAGCAGCCAACACCCCTCGGCGGAGCAGTACTTC.

This clone was observed a few times. J is TRBJ2-1 and V is TRBV6-2 or TRBV6-3, with 11 positions matching TRBD1. Germline V gene sequence: CDR1 MNHEY, CDR2 SVGEGT. Trimming cost V 6 bases and J 7 bases; bases outside gene matches: 14. CDR3 size: 17 residues. CDR3 in amino acids: CASSSGLLRDRGNEQFF. In DNA, the CDR3 is TGTGCCAGCAGCTCCGGGCTCCTCCGGGACAGGGGGAATGAGCAGTTCTTC.

The chain combines TRBV19 with TRBJ1-5, with a possible D match to TRBD1 (5 bases). Trimming pared 5 bases from V and 5 bases from J, leaving 10 bases between. The germline V gene encodes CDR1 LNHDA and CDR2 SQIVND (reference sequence). The CDR3 is made up of 13 amino acids. CDR3 sequence (DNA): TGTGCCAGTAGTCAGGGCAGGCATCAGCCCCAGCATTTT. Residues: CASSQGRHQPQHF.

The chain combines TRBV19 with TRBJ2-1, with D unclear. Looked up from germline, CDR1 is LNHDA and CDR2 is SQIVND (reference sequence). The length of the CDR3 is 16 residues. The V end lost 1 base, the J end lost 3 bases, and 13 bases lay between the germline ends. In nucleotides, the CDR3 is TGTGCCAGTAGTATAGGTTCGGGCTACAGCTACAATGAGCAGTTCTTC. As protein: CASSIGSGYSYNEQFF.